This T cell receptor (beta chain) was retrieved from a study of blood T cells in healthy people across ages. Overall study context: For every two T cells, template switching captured about one barcoded beta molecule.

Germline CDR1 DFQATT, CDR2 SNEGSKA (reference sequence). The V end lost 5 bases, the J end lost 4 bases, and 11 bases lay between the germline ends. This CDR3 is built from 12 residues. The table lists this clonotype with a few counts. Alongside a J-beta primer mix, a sample-barcoded 5' primer served in a second PCR lasting about 6 to 12 cycles. All samples gave at least 2.5 million CDR3-containing paired-end reads. TCRdb called the 5' RACE reads again in MiXCR, with one record for every CDR3 protein. The sample has approximately 960,000 distinct CDR3 sequences, about 28% seen once. This sample was shared with a second study, whose subject was T cells of mothers and their children. That paper notes: RNA that had been extracted went wholly into cDNA synthesis, at 1.5 ug per 15 ul.

The sample was blood. The chain couples TRBV20-1 to TRBJ1-2, with D hard to call. The sequence derives from a middle-aged woman in good health. The CDR3 sequence is CSAPNPSYGYTF. The DNA of the CDR3 is TGCAGTGCTCCAAACCCCAGCTATGGCTACACCTTC.